The clone carrying this TCR beta chain was seen once. The data were taken from a study of blood T cell repertoires in COVID-19. The wider study: Acute and convalescent COVID-19 specimens originated in the United States, Italy and Spain. Nucleic acid was either cDNA or gDNA, and it came from T cells, B-cell-depleted T cells, or PBMCs.

Germline V gene sequence: CDR1 SGDLS, CDR2 YYNGEE. The CDR3 is made up of 17 amino acids. The V segment lost 6 bases and the J segment 4 bases; nucleotides outside the gene matches: 8. Study processing details: Cell counts per sample came from amplifying reference gene primers. Profiled with immunoSEQ multiplex PCR; TCRdb holds only in-frame clones, not every one. V and J calls and clone size are copied from that table; D and trimming were computed from the DNA. The repertoire holds tens of thousands of clones, with roughly 85% as singletons. The sample was peripheral blood. The source is a human donor in a cohort sampled during active COVID-19. The genes are TRBV9 and TRBJ2-1, with 15 bases that match TRBD2. CDR3 sequence: CASTLGLAGGLYNEQFF. The DNA of the CDR3 is TGTGCCAGCACCCTTGGACTAGCGGGGGGGTTATACAATGAGCAGTTCTTC.